This T cell receptor beta chain was documented in a study of control samples from healthy donors and cancer patients (dated by TCRdb to about 2020). V and J are trimmed by 6 bases and 6 bases, and the gene matches miss 10 bases of the junction. Including cysteine and phenylalanine, the CDR3 has 15 amino acids. The retained sequence is limited to the CDR3, 45 bases, with the frame set at the first base. The germline V gene encodes CDR1 KGHSH and CDR2 LQKENI. This clone was recorded once. Its antigen is not yet known. No clone much larger than this one lies a single base away; base qualities are absent. Receptor libraries were prepared by the immunoSEQ multiplex PCR assay. This is the immuneACCESS table as TCRdb keeps it, with only in-frame sequences that have V and J called. A part of the clones is gone; compared with another copy, unresolved V genes explain less than half, and the rest is unexplained. The sample table records around 97,000 clones; 75% to 90% of these occur just once. The top ten clones comprise 19% of the sample.

The sample was PBMCs. The chain couples TRBV18 to TRBJ2-1, and 8 junctional nucleotides match TRBD2. The sequence was collected from a man aged 60-69 years with lung cancer. CDR3 reads: CASSQGGAGVNEQFF. The nucleotide sequence reads as follows: TGTGCCAGCTCCCAGGGAGGAGCGGGGGTCAATGAGCAGTTCTTC.